This T cell receptor (beta chain) emerged from a study of control samples from healthy donors and cancer patients. Trimming removed 0 bases from V and 6 bases from J, with 9 bases in between. From germline, CDR1 is SGHTA and CDR2 FQGTGA. The length of the CDR3 is 13 residues. Generated by immunoSEQ multiplex PCR, the TCRdb table keeps only in-frame clones and is missing some. The sample consists of approximately 160,000 clones, approximately 94% of them appearing once. The receptor was derived from a young woman in good health. V is TRBV7-3 and J is TRBJ2-7, with unresolved D. The sequenced sample was blood. The CDR3 sequence is CASSLTPASEQYF. Written as DNA, the CDR3 is TGTGCCAGCAGCTTAACACCGGCCTCCGAGCAGTACTTC.